This is a list of T cell receptor beta chains from one sample in a study of CD8+CD57+ T cells in acquired aplastic anemia. TCRdb called the reads again in MiXCR, with one record for every CDR3 protein. The repertoire holds 250,000 to 350,000 distinct CDR3 sequences, with roughly three fifths as singletons. Sequences were obtained from sorted CD4+, CD8+, or CD8+CD57+ T cells (not recorded which) from PBMCs. All receptors derive from a human donor with severe aplastic anemia or a healthy control (not recorded which). Each CDR3 is given with its conserved first and last residue.

CASSQPALAGASYYNEQFF	TRBV14	TRBJ2-1
CSARQGTDTQCF	TRBV20-1	TRBJ2-3
CSATALGQETQYF	TRBV20-1	TRBJ2-5
CASSLGSLGEQYF	TRBV5-4	TRBJ2-7
CASSRTGVGSYEQYF	TRBV5-5	TRBJ2-7
CASSFGQYDPPLHF	TRBV2	TRBJ1-6
CATSAPSGGDTDTQYF	TRBV24-1	TRBJ2-3
CASTPGSGNSPLHF	TRBV7-6	TRBJ1-6
CASSKTGGLVNTEAFF	TRBV5-4	TRBJ1-1
CASSRRQGHNSPLHF	TRBV12-3/TRBV12-4	TRBJ1-6
CASSLETVGGANVLTF	TRBV5-1	TRBJ2-6
CASSWRSTGELFF	TRBV19	TRBJ2-2
CASSQGFQPQYF	TRBV12-3/TRBV12-4	NA
CASSPGLTTHYEQYF	TRBV5-1	TRBJ2-7
CASRIKEKGPFEAFF	TRBV19	TRBJ1-1
CASSPAPGQGSPLHF	TRBV11-2	TRBJ1-6
CATRRGGSNEQFF	TRBV24-1	TRBJ2-1
CASSLRTDTDTQYF	TRBV7-6	TRBJ2-3
CASSETSIANERLFF	TRBV2	TRBJ1-4
CATKGQGFGTQYF	TRBV24-1	TRBJ2-5
CASSRLTSNYGYTF	TRBV19	TRBJ1-2